This passage covers 12 T cell receptor beta chains from one sample sequenced in a study of T cell repertoires in cytomegalovirus infection. Each CDR3 protein is one row after TCRdb ran MiXCR on the reads. Of approximately 470,000 distinct CDR3 sequences listed, about 44% are singletons. Their cognate antigens are unknown. This sample comprised cultured PBMCs, obtained from culture after CMV antigen stimulation. These receptors were collected from a human donor in good health (CMV status not recorded). Some clones in this sample may be carry-over from other donors' samples.

This clonotype was observed many times. V is TRBV7-2 and J is TRBJ2-7, with no clear D. Trimming shortened V by 3 bases and J by 3 bases, and 9 bases separated the two germline ends. The CDR3 has 13 residues. Germline V gene lookup returns CDR1 SGHTA and CDR2 FQGNSA. The CDR3 loop is CASSLFALYEQYF. The DNA for the CDR3 is TGTGCCAGCAGCTTGTTCGCCCTCTACGAGCAGTACTTC.

This chain connects TRBV7-8 to TRBJ2-4; no reliable D call. This CDR3 contains 16 residues. V lost 5 bases to trimming and J lost 0 bases, with 14 bases between them. Germline V CDR1 and CDR2: SGHVS, FQNEAQ. The CDR3, as DNA: TGTGCCAGCAGCCCCCGTCGGACGCTAGCCAAAAACATTCAGTACTTC. Translation: CASSPRRTLAKNIQYF.

The V gene is TRBV27, the J gene TRBJ2-1; 7 nucleotides agree with TRBD1. The CDR3 loop spans 12 amino acids. With 8 bases clipped from V and 10 bases from J, the junction kept 8 bases outside the gene matches. CDR1 is MNHEY, CDR2 SMNVEV, per germline (reference sequence). CDR3 coding DNA: TGTGCCAGCTCAATCACAGGGGAGGAGCAGTTCTTC. Its translation is CASSITGEEQFF.

A few counts support this clonotype. The rearrangement links TRBV7-2 to TRBJ2-1; tentative D call: TRBD1 (5 bases). CDR3 size: 13 residues. V shed 7 bases and J shed 8 bases, with 15 bases lying between them. From germline, CDR1 is SGHTA and CDR2 FQGNSA. The CDR3 sequence is CASTFLWGDEQFF. As DNA, the CDR3 is TGTGCCAGCACCTTCCTTTGGGGCGATGAGCAGTTCTTC.

The V gene is TRBV5-4, the J gene TRBJ2-1, with D possibly TRBD2 on 6 matching bases. V lost 3 bases and J 4 bases, leaving 20 bases between the germline ends. Germline CDR1 and CDR2: SGHNT and YYREEE (reference sequence). The CDR3 extends over 17 amino acids. The CDR3 sequence: CASSSPTPGLGYNEQFF. For the CDR3, the DNA is TGTGCCAGCAGCTCTCCCACGCCGGGACTGGGATACAATGAGCAGTTCTTC.

This clonotype was counted between two and nine times. The rearrangement joins TRBV7-2 to TRBJ1-2; 7 bases align to TRBD1. The CDR3 has 13 amino acids. Germline CDR1 is SGHTA and CDR2 is FQGNSA. The V gene end was trimmed by 5 bases and the J gene end by 2 bases; junction bases not matched to a gene: 2. Here the CDR3 DNA reads TGTGCCAGCAGCATGGACAGGAACTATGGCTACACCTTC. Translation gives CASSMDRNYGYTF. Full variable domain (remainder filled in from reference TRBV7-2 and TRBJ1-2): GAGVSQSPSNKVTEKGKDVELRCDPISGHTALYWYRQSLGQGLEFLIYFQGNSAPDKSGLPSDRFSAERTGGSVSTLTIQRTQQEDSAVYLCASSMDRNYGYTFGSGTRLTVV.

The chain couples TRBV4-3 to TRBJ2-1; D possibly corresponds to TRBD2 (6 bases). Per germline, CDR1 LGHNA and CDR2 YSLEER. This CDR3 region has 14 residues. Trimming left V 1 base short and J 6 bases short, with 10 bases between. This chain's CDR3 is CASSQGLAFNEQFF. The CDR3 DNA sequence: TGCGCCAGCAGCCAAGGTCTAGCGTTCAATGAGCAGTTCTTC.

The chain uses TRBV11-2 and TRBJ2-3, with D maybe TRBD2 (6 bases). The CDR3 runs to 14 residues. V was shortened by 5 bases and J by 3 bases, with 12 bases between the two germline ends. Germline CDR1 SGHAT, CDR2 FQNNGV. The CDR3 region has the DNA TGTGCCAGCAGCCCCGGAGGGGAAACAGATACGCAGTATTTT. It yields the protein CASSPGGETDTQYF.

Only a few counts were recorded for this clonotype. The J gene is TRBJ2-1, the V gene TRBV7-2; D possibly corresponds to TRBD1 (5 bases). Germline V gene data show CDR1 as SGHTA and CDR2 as FQGNSA. Between the trimmed V and J ends, which lost 6 bases and 5 bases, there was a span of 17 bases. The CDR3 runs 15 residues. The CDR3 nucleotides read TGTGCCAGCAGGTTGGAAGGGGTGGGGAACAATGAGCAGTTCTTC. Protein sequence: CASRLEGVGNNEQFF.

This chain links TRBV20-1 with TRBJ2-7, with D tentatively TRBD1 or TRBD2 (5 bases each). The germline CDR1 and CDR2 sequences are DFQATT and SNEGSKA (reference sequence). Trimming removed 1 base from V and 3 bases from J, with 16 bases in between. The length of the CDR3 is 15 residues. The CDR3 protein is CSARALPGPDYEQYF. CDR3 sequence (DNA): TGCAGTGCTAGAGCACTACCGGGACCTGACTACGAGCAGTACTTC.

V gene TRBV6-6 combines with J gene TRBJ2-5, with D possibly matching TRBD2 (6 bases). The V end lost 6 bases, the J end lost 1 base, and 12 bases lay between the germline ends. CDR1 and CDR2 (germline): MNHNY, SVGAGI (reference sequence). The CDR3 covers 14 residues. In DNA, the CDR3 is TGTGCCAGCAGGGGACTCTTCCGCCAAGAGACCCAGTACTTC. It is translated as CASRGLFRQETQYF.

This clonotype was observed a handful of times. This chain joins TRBV7-2 and TRBJ2-3; a possible D gene is TRBD2 (6 bases). CDR1 SGHTA and CDR2 FQGNSA come from the germline V gene. Trimming removed 2 bases at V and 3 bases at J, with 12 bases between. The CDR3 extends over 15 amino acids. The CDR3 sequence is CASSLLGGWTDTQYF. The CDR3, as DNA: TGTGCCAGCAGCTTACTAGGAGGGTGGACAGATACGCAGTATTTT.